This TCR beta chain emerged from a study of blood T cell repertoires in COVID-19. Study information: Sites in the United States, Italy and Spain provided acute and convalescent COVID-19 samples.

The age range of participants was about 18 to 100 years, with residence in 20 to 25 US areas. Which cohort a participant joined came from the clinical history participants gave. Recovered Cohort 3 donors showed two negative PCRs, clearance, or symptom resolution. The length of the CDR3 is 15 residues. V was clipped by 5 bases and J by 5 bases, with 18 bases between them. Germline assignment: CDR1 MNHEY and CDR2 SMNVEV (reference sequence). Data came from immunoSEQ multiplex PCR; TCRdb stores just in-frame clones and leaves some out. Of roughly 200,000 clones listed, 86% were seen once; the top ten hold around 8.6%.

The chain employs TRBV27 and TRBJ2-5; D may be TRBD1 (6 bases). The sequenced sample consisted of PBMCs or T cells enriched from blood (not recorded which). The receptor was isolated from a woman younger than 45 who had recovered from COVID-19. In DNA form, the CDR3 reads TGTGCCAGCAGTCTGCGTTTTGGGGGCTGGGAGACCCAGTACTTC. Its protein is CASSLRFGGWETQYF.